Below, one T cell receptor beta chain is given with its context. These data come from a study of blood T cell repertoires in COVID-19. Study context: The analysed material was cDNA or gDNA that came from T cells, B-cell-depleted T cells, or PBMCs.

Authors' data handling: Scientists estimated how many nucleated cells there were by amplifying reference gene primers. Assay used: immunoSEQ multiplex PCR; TCRdb lists only in-frame clones, some missing. That table furnishes V, J and clone size, whereas the DNA furnished D and trimming. The table records about 270,000 clones, 83% of them present only once. Sequenced sample: peripheral blood. This clonotype was sampled from a woman between 45 and 60 years old who had recovered from COVID-19.

CDR3 sequence reads: CASMPRTGSSYEQYF. The CDR3 DNA reads as TGTGCCAGCATGCCAAGGACAGGGAGCTCCTACGAGCAGTACTTC. The chain joins TRBV28 to TRBJ2-7, with 8 bases matching TRBD1. This CDR3 has 15 amino acids. Germline CDR1 and CDR2: MDHEN and SYDVKM. J gave up 0 bases and V 7 bases, and 8 bases lay outside the gene matches. Together with reference TRBV28 and TRBJ2-7, the CDR3 gives the full variable domain: DVKVTQSSRYLVKRTGEKVFLECVQDMDHENMFWYRQDPGLGLRLIYFSYDVKMKEKGDIPEGYSVSREKKERFSLILESASTNQTSMYLCASMPRTGSSYEQYFGPGTRLTVT.